This TCR beta chain was profiled in a study of blood T cell repertoires in COVID-19. Overall study: COVID-19 samples from acute and convalescent phases originated in the United States, Italy and Spain.

Original handling: Estimation of nucleated cell counts was performed using reference gene primer amplification. Measured with immunoSEQ multiplex PCR; TCRdb has only the in-frame clones, and not every one. For V, J and clone size, that table is used; D and trimming come from the DNA. The profile shows approximately 140,000 clones, around 90% of them singletons. The length of the CDR3 is 15 residues. CDR1 is SGHRS, CDR2 YFSETQ, per germline. The V end was cut by 7 bases, the J end by 2 bases, with 18 bases between. Sequencing input: peripheral blood. The V and J genes are TRBV5-1 and TRBJ2-5, with D tentatively TRBD2 (7 bases). The TCR sequence derives from a woman aged 60 to 75 with acute or convalescent COVID-19. DNA of the CDR3: TGCGCCAGCGGGAGGGTCGGACAGAGACAAGAGACCCAGTACTTC. As protein: CASGRVGQRQETQYF. Drawing the rest from reference TRBV5-1 and TRBJ2-5, the complete variable domain is KAGVTQTPRYLIKTRGQQVTLSCSPISGHRSVSWYQQTPGQGLQFLFEYFSETQRNKGNFPGRFSGRQFSNSRSEMNVSTLELGDSALYLCASGRVGQRQETQYFGPGTRLLVL.